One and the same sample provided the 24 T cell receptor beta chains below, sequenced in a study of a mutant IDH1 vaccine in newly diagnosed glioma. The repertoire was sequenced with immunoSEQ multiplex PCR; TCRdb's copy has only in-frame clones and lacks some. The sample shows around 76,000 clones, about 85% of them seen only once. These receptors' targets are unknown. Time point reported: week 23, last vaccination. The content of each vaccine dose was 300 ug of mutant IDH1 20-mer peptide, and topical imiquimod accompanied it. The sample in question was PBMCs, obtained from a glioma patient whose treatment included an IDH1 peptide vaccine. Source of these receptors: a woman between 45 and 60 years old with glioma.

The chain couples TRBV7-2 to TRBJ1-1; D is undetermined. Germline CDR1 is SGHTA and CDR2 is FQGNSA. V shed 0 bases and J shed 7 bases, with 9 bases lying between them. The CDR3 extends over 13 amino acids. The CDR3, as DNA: TGTGCCAGCAGCTTAGCGTCGTACCGTGAAGCTTTCTTT. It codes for CASSLASYREAFF.

CDR3 residues: CASSQGGPTEAFF. The CDR3, as DNA: TGTGCCAGCAGCCAAGGGGGGCCCACTGAAGCTTTCTTT. This rearrangement joins TRBV4-2 to TRBJ1-1, with D perhaps matching TRBD1 (6 bases). Between the trimmed V and J ends, which lost 1 base and 4 bases, there was a span of 7 bases. This CDR3 contains 13 residues. The germline gives CDR1 LGHNA, CDR2 YNFKEQ.

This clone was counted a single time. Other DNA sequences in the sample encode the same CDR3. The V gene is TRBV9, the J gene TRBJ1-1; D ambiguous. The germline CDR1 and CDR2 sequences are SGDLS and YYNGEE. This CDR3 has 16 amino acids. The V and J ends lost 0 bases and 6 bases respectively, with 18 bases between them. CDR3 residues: CASSVEASPSGPEAFF. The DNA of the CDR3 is TGTGCCAGCAGCGTAGAGGCGTCACCGTCGGGCCCTGAAGCTTTCTTT.

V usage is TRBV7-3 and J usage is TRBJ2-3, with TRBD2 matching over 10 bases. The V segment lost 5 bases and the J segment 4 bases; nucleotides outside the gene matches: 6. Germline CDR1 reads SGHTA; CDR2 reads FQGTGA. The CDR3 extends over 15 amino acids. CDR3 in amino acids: CASSPLAGVPDTQYF. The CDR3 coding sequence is TGTGCCAGCAGCCCGCTAGCGGGAGTACCAGATACGCAGTATTTT.

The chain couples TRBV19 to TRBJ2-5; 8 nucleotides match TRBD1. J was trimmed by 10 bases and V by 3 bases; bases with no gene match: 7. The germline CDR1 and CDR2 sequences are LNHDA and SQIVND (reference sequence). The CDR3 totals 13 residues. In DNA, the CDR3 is TGTGCCAGTAGTATGGGGACAGGTCGGGACCAGTACTTC. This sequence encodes CASSMGTGRDQYF.

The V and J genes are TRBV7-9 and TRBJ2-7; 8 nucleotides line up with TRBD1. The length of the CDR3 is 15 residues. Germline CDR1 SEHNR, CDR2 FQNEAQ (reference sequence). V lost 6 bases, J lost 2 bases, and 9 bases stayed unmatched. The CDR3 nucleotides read TGTGCCAGCAGAACTGGCGGGACAGGCACCTACGAGCAGTACTTC. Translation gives CASRTGGTGTYEQYF.

CDR3 residues: CASSPIDRGGEAFF. The DNA for the CDR3 is TGTGCCAGTAGTCCGATAGACAGGGGAGGTGAAGCTTTCTTT. The J gene is TRBJ1-1, the V gene TRBV19, with 8 bases fitting TRBD1. Looked up from germline, CDR1 is LNHDA and CDR2 is SQIVND (reference sequence). The CDR3 covers 14 residues. V trimming: 5 bases; J trimming: 7 bases; junction bases outside the gene matches: 9.

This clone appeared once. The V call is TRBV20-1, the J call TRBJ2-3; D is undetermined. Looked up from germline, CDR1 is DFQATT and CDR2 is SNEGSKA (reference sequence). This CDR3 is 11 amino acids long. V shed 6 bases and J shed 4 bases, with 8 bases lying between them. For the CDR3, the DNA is TGCAGTGCCCACTTGGCAGATACGCAGTATTTT. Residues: CSAHLADTQYF.

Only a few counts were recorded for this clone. CDR3 in DNA: TGTGCCAGCAGCGCTGACAGGGGCTTAGGCCAGCCCCAGCATTTT. Amino acid sequence: CASSADRGLGQPQHF. This chain joins TRBV2 and TRBJ1-5; 8 nucleotides match TRBD1. The CDR3 is 15 amino acids. The V and J ends lost 6 bases and 7 bases, in that order; junction bases with no gene match: 11. Per the germline V gene, CDR1 is SNHLY and CDR2 is FYNNEI.

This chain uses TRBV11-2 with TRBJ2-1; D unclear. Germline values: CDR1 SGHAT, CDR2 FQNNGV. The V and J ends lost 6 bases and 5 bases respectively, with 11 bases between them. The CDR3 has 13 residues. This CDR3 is CASRRRVDNEQFF. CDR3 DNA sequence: TGTGCCAGCAGGCGACGGGTCGACAATGAGCAGTTCTTC.

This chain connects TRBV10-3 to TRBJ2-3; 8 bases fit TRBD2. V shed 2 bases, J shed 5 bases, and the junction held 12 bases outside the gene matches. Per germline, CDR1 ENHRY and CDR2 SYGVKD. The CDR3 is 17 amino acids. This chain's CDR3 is CAISEVVAGLREDTQYF. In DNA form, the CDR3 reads TGTGCCATCAGTGAGGTTGTAGCGGGGCTGAGGGAAGATACGCAGTATTTT.

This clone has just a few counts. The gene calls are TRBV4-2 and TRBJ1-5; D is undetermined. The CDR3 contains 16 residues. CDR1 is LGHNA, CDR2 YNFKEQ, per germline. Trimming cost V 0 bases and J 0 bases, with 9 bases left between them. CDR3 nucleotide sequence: TGTGCCAGCAGCCAAGAAGGCCAATATAGCAATCAGCCCCAGCATTTT. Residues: CASSQEGQYSNQPQHF.

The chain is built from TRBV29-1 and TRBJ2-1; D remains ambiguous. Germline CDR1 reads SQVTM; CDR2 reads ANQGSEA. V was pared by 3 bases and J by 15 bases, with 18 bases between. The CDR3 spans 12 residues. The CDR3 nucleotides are TGCAGCGTTGAGCCCGGCCTGTACACACGGTTCTTC. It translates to CSVEPGLYTRFF.

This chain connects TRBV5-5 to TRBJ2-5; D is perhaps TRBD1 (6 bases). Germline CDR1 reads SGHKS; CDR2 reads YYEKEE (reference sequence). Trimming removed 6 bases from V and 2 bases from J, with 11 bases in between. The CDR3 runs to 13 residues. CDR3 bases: TGTGCCAGCACAGGGGACGTACAAGAGACCCAGTACTTC. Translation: CASTGDVQETQYF.

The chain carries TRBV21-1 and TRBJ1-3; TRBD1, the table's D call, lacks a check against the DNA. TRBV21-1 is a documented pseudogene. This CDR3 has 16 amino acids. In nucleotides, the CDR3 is TGTGCCAGCAGCAAAGGGCCCGGGACCCAGGGGTACACCATATATTTT. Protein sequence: CASSKGPGTQGYTIYF.

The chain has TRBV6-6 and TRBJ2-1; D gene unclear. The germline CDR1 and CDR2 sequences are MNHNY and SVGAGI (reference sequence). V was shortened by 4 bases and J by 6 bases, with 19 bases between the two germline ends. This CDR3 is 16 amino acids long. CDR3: CASSSKAWRASNEQFF. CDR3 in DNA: TGTGCCAGCAGTTCAAAGGCCTGGAGAGCTAGCAATGAGCAGTTCTTC.

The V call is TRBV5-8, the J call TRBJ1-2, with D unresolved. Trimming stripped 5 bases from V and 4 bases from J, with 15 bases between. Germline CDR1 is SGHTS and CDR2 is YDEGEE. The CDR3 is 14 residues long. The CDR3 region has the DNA TGTGCCAGCAGTTATGCGGGCGGTTCCTATGGCTACACCTTC. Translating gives CASSYAGGSYGYTF.

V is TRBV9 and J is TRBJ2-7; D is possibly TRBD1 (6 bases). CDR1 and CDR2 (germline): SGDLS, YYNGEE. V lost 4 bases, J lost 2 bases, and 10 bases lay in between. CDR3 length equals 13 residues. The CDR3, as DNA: TGTGCCAGCAGCCTGGGACAAACCTACGAGCAGTACTTC. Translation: CASSLGQTYEQYF.

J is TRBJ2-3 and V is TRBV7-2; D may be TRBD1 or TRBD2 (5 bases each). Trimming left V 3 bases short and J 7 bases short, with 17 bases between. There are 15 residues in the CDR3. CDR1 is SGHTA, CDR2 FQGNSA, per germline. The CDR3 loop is CASSFGTGIPYTQYF. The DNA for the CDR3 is TGTGCCAGCAGCTTCGGGACCGGAATCCCCTATACGCAGTATTTT.

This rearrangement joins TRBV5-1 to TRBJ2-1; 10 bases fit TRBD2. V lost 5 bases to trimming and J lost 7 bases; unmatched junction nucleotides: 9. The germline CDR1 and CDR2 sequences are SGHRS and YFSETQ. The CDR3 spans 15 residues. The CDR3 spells CASRDPSGRGNEQFF. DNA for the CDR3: TGCGCCAGCAGGGACCCTAGCGGGAGAGGGAATGAGCAGTTCTTC.

This CDR3 is CASSYAGEQYF. CDR3 DNA: TGTGCCAGCAGTTACGCGGGAGAGCAGTACTTC. This chain connects TRBV6-5 to TRBJ2-7; tentatively, D is TRBD2 (6 bases). Germline CDR1 and CDR2: MNHEY and SVGAGI. V was clipped by 2 bases and J by 7 bases, with 6 bases between them. This CDR3 comprises 11 residues.

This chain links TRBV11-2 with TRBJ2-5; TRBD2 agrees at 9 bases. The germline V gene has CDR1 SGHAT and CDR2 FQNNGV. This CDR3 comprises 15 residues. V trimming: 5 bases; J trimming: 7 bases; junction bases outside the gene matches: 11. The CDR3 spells CASSIARGGVGTQYF. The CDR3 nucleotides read TGTGCCAGCAGCATAGCGCGCGGGGGGGTAGGGACCCAGTACTTC. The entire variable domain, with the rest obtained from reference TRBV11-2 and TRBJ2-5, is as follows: EAGVAQSPRYKIIEKRQSVAFWCNPISGHATLYWYQQILGQGPKLLIQFQNNGVVDDSQLPKDRFSAERLKGVDSTLKIQPAKLEDSAVYLCASSIARGGVGTQYFGPGTRLLVL.

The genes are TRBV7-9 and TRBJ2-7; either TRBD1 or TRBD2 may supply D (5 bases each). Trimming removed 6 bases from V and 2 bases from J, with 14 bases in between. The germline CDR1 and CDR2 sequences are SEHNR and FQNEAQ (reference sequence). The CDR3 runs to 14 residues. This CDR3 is CASSSGTGTYEQYF. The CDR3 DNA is TGTGCCAGCAGTTCCGGGACGGGGACCTACGAGCAGTACTTC. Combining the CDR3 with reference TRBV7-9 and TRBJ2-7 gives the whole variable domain DTGVSQNPRHKITKRGQNVTFRCDPISEHNRLYWYRQTLGQGPEFLTYFQNEAQLEKSRLLSDRFSAERPKGSFSTLEIQRTEQGDSAMYLCASSSGTGTYEQYFGPGTRLTVT.

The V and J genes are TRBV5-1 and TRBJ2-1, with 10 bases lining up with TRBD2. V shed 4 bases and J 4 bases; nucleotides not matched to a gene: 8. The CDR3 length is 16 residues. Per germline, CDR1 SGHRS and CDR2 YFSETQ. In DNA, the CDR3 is TGCGCCAGCAGCCAAGGGACTAGCGACAGATACAATGAGCAGTTCTTC. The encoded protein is CASSQGTSDRYNEQFF.